A few counts support the clone carrying this TCR beta chain. The data originate from a study of CD8+ T cells in alopecia areata. V shed 2 bases and J 3 bases; nucleotides not matched to a gene: 3. The length of the CDR3 is 15 residues. From germline, CDR1 is SGHRS and CDR2 YFSETQ. Following RNA extraction, reverse transcription yielded cDNA that acted as the sequencing template. Profiling relied on immunoSEQ multiplex PCR, and the TCRdb table lists in-frame clones only, not all of them. The table shows under 250,000 clones, with about three fifths occurring only once. The TCR comes from a human donor with alopecia areata. The chain employs TRBV5-1 and TRBJ1-1; 11 nucleotides align to TRBD1. The specimen comprised CD4+ T cells sorted from blood, sampled at week 0. As DNA, the CDR3 is TGCGCCAGCAGCTTATGGGGACAGGGGGACACTGAAGCTTTCTTT. It translates to CASSLWGQGDTEAFF. The variable domain in full, with the rest retrieved from reference TRBV5-1 and TRBJ1-1, is KAGVTQTPRYLIKTRGQQVTLSCSPISGHRSVSWYQQTPGQGLQFLFEYFSETQRNKGNFPGRFSGRQFSNSRSEMNVSTLELGDSALYLCASSLWGQGDTEAFFGQGTRLTVV.